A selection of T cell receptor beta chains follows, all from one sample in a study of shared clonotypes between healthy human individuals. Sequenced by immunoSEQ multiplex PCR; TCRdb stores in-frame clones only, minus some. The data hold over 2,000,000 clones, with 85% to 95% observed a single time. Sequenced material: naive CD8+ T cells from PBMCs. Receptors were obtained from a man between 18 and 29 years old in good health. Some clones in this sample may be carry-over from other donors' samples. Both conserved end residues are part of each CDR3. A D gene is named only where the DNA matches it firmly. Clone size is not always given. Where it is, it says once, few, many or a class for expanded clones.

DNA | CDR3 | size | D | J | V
TGTGCCAGCAAGGTAGGAGCGGGGCCATTCTACGAGCAGTACTTC | CASKVGAGPFYEQYF | NA | TRBD2 | TRBJ2-7 | TRBV2
TGTGCCAGCAGCTTGATAGGGGGCGAAGGCTATGGCTACACCTTC | CASSLIGGEGYGYTF | NA | TRBD1 | TRBJ1-2 | TRBV5-6
TGTGCCAGCAGCGTAGGGACAGGACCGTCCGATGGCTACACCTTC | CASSVGTGPSDGYTF | NA | TRBD1 | TRBJ1-2 | TRBV9
TGTGCCAGCAGCCCGACGGGGGGGCACTACGAGCAGTACTTC | CASSPTGGHYEQYF | NA | TRBD2 | TRBJ2-7 | TRBV9
TGTGCCAGCAGCTTAGGGGTCACCGTTCAGAGGACCCAGTACTTC | CASSLGVTVQRTQYF | NA | NA | TRBJ2-5 | TRBV11-2
TGTGCCAGCAGTTTGGGCCAGGGAGGTCAGCCCCAGCATTTT | CASSLGQGGQPQHF | NA | NA | TRBJ1-5 | TRBV27
TGTGCCAGCAGTTTATCGAGGGGGCTCGGGCCAGCTAACTATGGCTACACCTTC | CASSLSRGLGPANYGYTF | NA | TRBD1 | TRBJ1-2 | TRBV28
TGTGCCACCAGCAGGGGGACTTCTAGCACAGATACGCAGTATTTT | CATSRGTSSTDTQYF | NA | NA | TRBJ2-3 | TRBV15
TGTGCCAGCAGCGTTGGGAGGATGAACACTGAAGCTTTCTTT | CASSVGRMNTEAFF | NA | NA | TRBJ1-1 | TRBV9
TGTGCCATCGCTCGCAGGGACACCACCTACGAGCAGTACTTC | CAIARRDTTYEQYF | NA | NA | TRBJ2-7 | TRBV10-3
TGTGCCAGCAGCGTAGTGACTGGGGGACAGGAGGGCTACACCTTC | CASSVVTGGQEGYTF | few | TRBD1 | TRBJ1-2 | TRBV9
TGCGCCAGCAGCCAAGAGGGGAGCAAGGCCGGGGAGCTGTTTTTT | CASSQEGSKAGELFF | NA | NA | TRBJ2-2 | TRBV4-3
TGTGCCTGGAGTGTACCTTACAGGGGCTACGAGCAGTACTTC | CAWSVPYRGYEQYF | NA | TRBD1 | TRBJ2-7 | TRBV30
TGTGCCAGCTCACCGGGAGAGGCGGCGCCGTGGGAAGCTTTCTTT | CASSPGEAAPWEAFF | NA | NA | TRBJ1-1 | TRBV18
TGTGCCAGCAGGGGACTAGCGGGGAGTAACACCGGGGAGCTGTTTTTT | CASRGLAGSNTGELFF | NA | TRBD2 | TRBJ2-2 | TRBV27
TGTGCCAGCAGTTTACTTACAGGGGTCGATCAGCCCCAGCATTTT | CASSLLTGVDQPQHF | NA | TRBD1 | TRBJ1-5 | TRBV27
TGTGCCTGGATCCCGGAAGGACCTGGCTACACCTTC | CAWIPEGPGYTF | NA | NA | TRBJ1-2 | TRBV30
TGTGCCAGCAGCCTCGTCTATAGTGGACCCGCTTCGGCTTTCTTT | CASSLVYSGPASAFF | few | NA | TRBJ1-1 | TRBV13
TGTGCCAGTAGCCAGGCGTCGAGCGGGAGACCAGATACGCAGTATTTT | CASSQASSGRPDTQYF | NA | TRBD2 | TRBJ2-3 | TRBV19
TGTGCCAGCAGAACTATAACCGGGGAGCTGTTTTTT | CASRTITGELFF | once | NA | TRBJ2-2 | TRBV27
TGCAGCGTGGCAGTGGGACAGTCCTACAATGAGCAGTTCTTC | CSVAVGQSYNEQFF | NA | TRBD1 | TRBJ2-1 | TRBV29-1
TGTGCCAGCAGCCCCGCCGGTAAGGGGAACACTGAAGCTTTCTTT | CASSPAGKGNTEAFF | NA | NA | TRBJ1-1 | TRBV7-3
TGTGCCACCAGCAGAGATAAGGCGAGTTCCGGTACGCAGTATTTT | CATSRDKASSGTQYF | NA | NA | TRBJ2-3 | TRBV15
TGTGCCAGCAGGGGTTTGTCGTGGAACACTGAAGCTTTCTTT | CASRGLSWNTEAFF | NA | NA | TRBJ1-1 | TRBV28
TGTGCCAGCAGTTTCGGGGACTCCTACAATGAGCAGTTCTTC | CASSFGDSYNEQFF | NA | NA | TRBJ2-1 | TRBV28
TGTGCCAGCAGGTACAAGGCTGCAACTAATGAAAAACTGTTTTTT | CASRYKAATNEKLFF | NA | NA | TRBJ1-4 | TRBV6-8
TGTGCCAGCAGTTTAAGGGGGCCCGCCTACGAGCAGTACTTC | CASSLRGPAYEQYF | NA | TRBD1 | TRBJ2-7 | TRBV27
TGTGCCAGCAGCCAAGCTGTCGGGACAGGGGGGGACGGGGAGCTGTTTTTT | CASSQAVGTGGDGELFF | NA | TRBD1 | TRBJ2-2 | TRBV4-2
TGCAGCGTTGTTCTTAAGGGACAGGGGCTAGAGCCCCAGCATTTT | CSVVLKGQGLEPQHF | NA | TRBD1 | TRBJ1-5 | TRBV29-1
TGTGCCAGCAGCTTAGCGGGAGTGGTTTACGAGCAGTACTTC | CASSLAGVVYEQYF | NA | NA | TRBJ2-7 | TRBV11-1
TGTGCCAGTAGTTTCAGAGGGTTTTCCTACAATGAGCAGTTCTTC | CASSFRGFSYNEQFF | NA | NA | TRBJ2-1 | TRBV19
TGTGCCAGCAGTTTATCGAGCGGGGCCCCCTCCTACGAGCAGTACTTC | CASSLSSGAPSYEQYF | NA | TRBD2 | TRBJ2-7 | TRBV27
TGTGCCAGTAGTATAGGCCGGGCTAGCAATCAGCCCCAGCATTTT | CASSIGRASNQPQHF | NA | NA | TRBJ1-5 | TRBV19
TGTGCCAGCGGGCTTTCGGGCTACAATGAGCAGTTCTTC | CASGLSGYNEQFF | NA | NA | TRBJ2-1 | TRBV7-3
TGTGCCAGCAGTTTCTCCGCCGGGACAGGGCGCTACGAGCAGTACTTC | CASSFSAGTGRYEQYF | NA | TRBD1 | TRBJ2-7 | TRBV27
TGTGCCAGCAGCTTAGGCAGGGATGGGGAGGAGCAGTACTTC | CASSLGRDGEEQYF | NA | NA | TRBJ2-7 | TRBV11-2
TGTGCCTGGAGTGTCGGGGAGGGTTATTACCTCACAGATACGCAGTATTTT | CAWSVGEGYYLTDTQYF | NA | TRBD2 | TRBJ2-3 | TRBV30
TGTGCCAGCCACCCGACAGGGTCCTACGAGCAGTACTTC | CASHPTGSYEQYF | NA | TRBD1 | TRBJ2-7 | TRBV7-9
TGTGCCAGCAGCTCCACCAGGACAAGAGGAGAAAAACTGTTTTTT | CASSSTRTRGEKLFF | once | NA | TRBJ1-4 | TRBV7-2
TGCGCCAGCAGGCCGGGACAGGGTGGGACTGAAGCTTTCTTT | CASRPGQGGTEAFF | NA | TRBD1 | TRBJ1-1 | TRBV5-1
TGTGCCAGCGGCAGGGGACCCACAGATACGCAGTATTTT | CASGRGPTDTQYF | NA | NA | TRBJ2-3 | TRBV11-2
TGTGCCAGCACCGCGGAGGGGGAGGCTTTTCCCCAGTACTTC | CASTAEGEAFPQYF | NA | NA | TRBJ2-5 | TRBV5-4
TGTGCCACCAGCGGAAGTAGGACGCCAACAGAGACCCAGTACTTC | CATSGSRTPTETQYF | NA | NA | TRBJ2-5 | TRBV15